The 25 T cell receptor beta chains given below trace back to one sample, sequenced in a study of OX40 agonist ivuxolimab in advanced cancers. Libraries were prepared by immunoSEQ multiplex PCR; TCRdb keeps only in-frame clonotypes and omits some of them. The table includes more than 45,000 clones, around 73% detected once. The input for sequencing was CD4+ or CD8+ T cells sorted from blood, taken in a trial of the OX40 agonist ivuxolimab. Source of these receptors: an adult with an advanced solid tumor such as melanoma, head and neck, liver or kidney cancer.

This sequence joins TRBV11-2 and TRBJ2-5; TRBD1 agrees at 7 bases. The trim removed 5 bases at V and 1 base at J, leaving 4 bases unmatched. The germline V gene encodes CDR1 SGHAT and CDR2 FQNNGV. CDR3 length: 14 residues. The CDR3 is CASSHRGFQETQYF. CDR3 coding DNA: TGTGCCAGCAGCCACAGGGGCTTCCAAGAGACCCAGTACTTC.

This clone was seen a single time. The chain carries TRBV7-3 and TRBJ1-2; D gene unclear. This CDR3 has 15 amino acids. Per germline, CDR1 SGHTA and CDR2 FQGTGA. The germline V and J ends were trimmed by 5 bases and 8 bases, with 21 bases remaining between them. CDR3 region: CASSPEGQPSKGYTF. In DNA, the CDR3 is TGTGCCAGCAGCCCAGAGGGCCAGCCCTCTAAAGGCTACACCTTC.

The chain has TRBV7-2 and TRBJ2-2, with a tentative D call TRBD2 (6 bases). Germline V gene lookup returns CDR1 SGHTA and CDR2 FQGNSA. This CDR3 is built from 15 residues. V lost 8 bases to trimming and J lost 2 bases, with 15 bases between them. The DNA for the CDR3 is TGTGCCAGCCCCTTGAGACTAGGAAACACCGGGGAGCTGTTTTTT. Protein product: CASPLRLGNTGELFF. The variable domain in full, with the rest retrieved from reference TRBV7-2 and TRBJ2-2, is GAGVSQSPSNKVTEKGKDVELRCDPISGHTALYWYRQSLGQGLEFLIYFQGNSAPDKSGLPSDRFSAERTGGSVSTLTIQRTQQEDSAVYLCASPLRLGNTGELFFGEGSRLTVL.

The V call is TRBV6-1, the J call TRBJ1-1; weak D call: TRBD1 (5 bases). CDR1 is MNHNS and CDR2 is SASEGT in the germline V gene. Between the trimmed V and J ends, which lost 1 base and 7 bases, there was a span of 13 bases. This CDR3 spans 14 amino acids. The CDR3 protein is CASSEVGAPGEAFF. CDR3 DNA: TGTGCCAGCAGTGAAGTTGGGGCTCCCGGTGAAGCTTTCTTT.

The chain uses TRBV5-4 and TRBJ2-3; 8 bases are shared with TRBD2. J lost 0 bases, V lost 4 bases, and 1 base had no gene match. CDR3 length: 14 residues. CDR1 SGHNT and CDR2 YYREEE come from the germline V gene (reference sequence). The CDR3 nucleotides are TGTGCCAGCAGCAGCGGGAGAAGCACAGATACGCAGTATTTT. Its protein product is CASSSGRSTDTQYF.

The CDR3 coding sequence is TGTGCCAGCTCAAAGGGACTAGCGGGAGGGCCAGATACGCAGTATTTT. Translation: CASSKGLAGGPDTQYF. The chain links TRBV18 to TRBJ2-3, with TRBD2 identical over 16 bases. Per the germline V gene, CDR1 is KGHSH and CDR2 is LQKENI. J lost 4 bases, V lost 5 bases, and 3 bases had no gene match. The CDR3 runs 16 residues.

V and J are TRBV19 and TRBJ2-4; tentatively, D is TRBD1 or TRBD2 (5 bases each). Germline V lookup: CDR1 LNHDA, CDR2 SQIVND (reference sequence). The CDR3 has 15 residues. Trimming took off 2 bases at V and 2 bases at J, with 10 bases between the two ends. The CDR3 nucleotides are TGTGCCAGTAGTATACCAGGGACGACCAAAAACATTCAGTACTTC. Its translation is CASSIPGTTKNIQYF.

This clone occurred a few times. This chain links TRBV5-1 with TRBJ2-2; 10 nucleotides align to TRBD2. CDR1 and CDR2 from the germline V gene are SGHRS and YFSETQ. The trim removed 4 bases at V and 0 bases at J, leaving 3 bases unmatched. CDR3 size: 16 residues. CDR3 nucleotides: TGCGCCAGCAGCCCAGGACTAGCGGCGAACACCGGGGAGCTGTTTTTT. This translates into CASSPGLAANTGELFF.

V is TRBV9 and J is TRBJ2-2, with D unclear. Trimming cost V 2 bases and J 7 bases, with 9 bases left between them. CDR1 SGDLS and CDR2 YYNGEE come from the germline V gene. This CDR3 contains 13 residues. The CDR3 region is CASSVNSGGELFF. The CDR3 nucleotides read TGTGCCAGCAGCGTCAATTCGGGCGGGGAGCTGTTTTTT.

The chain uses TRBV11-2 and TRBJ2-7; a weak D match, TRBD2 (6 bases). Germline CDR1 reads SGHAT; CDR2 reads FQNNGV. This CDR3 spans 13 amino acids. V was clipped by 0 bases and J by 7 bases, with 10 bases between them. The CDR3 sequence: CASSLESAGEQYF. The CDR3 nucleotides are TGTGCCAGCAGCTTAGAATCCGCGGGGGAGCAGTACTTC.

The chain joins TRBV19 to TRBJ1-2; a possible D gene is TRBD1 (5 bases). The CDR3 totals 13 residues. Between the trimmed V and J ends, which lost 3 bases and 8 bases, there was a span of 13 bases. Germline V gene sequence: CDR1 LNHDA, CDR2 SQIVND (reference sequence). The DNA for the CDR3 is TGTGCCAGTAGTATCGGGGGATTTTTAGGCTACACCTTC. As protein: CASSIGGFLGYTF.

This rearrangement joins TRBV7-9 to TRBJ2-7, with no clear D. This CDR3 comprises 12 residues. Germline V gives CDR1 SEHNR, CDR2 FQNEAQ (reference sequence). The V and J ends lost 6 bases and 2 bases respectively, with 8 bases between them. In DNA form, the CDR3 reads TGTGCCAGCAGGAACGTACCCTACGAGCAGTACTTC. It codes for CASRNVPYEQYF.

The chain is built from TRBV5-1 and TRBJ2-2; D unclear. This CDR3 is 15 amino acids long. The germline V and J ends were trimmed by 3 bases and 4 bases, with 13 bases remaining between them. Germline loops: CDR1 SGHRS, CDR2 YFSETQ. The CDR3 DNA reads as TGCGCCAGCAGCTCCACCGGACGGAGCACCGGGGAGCTGTTTTTT. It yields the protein CASSSTGRSTGELFF.

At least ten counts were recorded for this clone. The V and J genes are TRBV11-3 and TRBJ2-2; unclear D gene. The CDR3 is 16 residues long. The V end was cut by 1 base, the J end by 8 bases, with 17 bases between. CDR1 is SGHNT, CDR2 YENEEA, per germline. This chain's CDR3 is CASSLVAPPKPGELFF. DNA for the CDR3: TGTGCCAGCAGCTTAGTTGCCCCACCGAAACCGGGGGAGCTGTTTTTT.

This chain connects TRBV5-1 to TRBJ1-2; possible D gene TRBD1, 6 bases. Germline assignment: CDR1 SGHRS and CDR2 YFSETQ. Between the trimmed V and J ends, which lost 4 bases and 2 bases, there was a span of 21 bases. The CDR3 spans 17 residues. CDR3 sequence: CASSAYRSGHLNYGYTF. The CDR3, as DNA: TGCGCCAGCAGCGCATACCGATCGGGACACTTAAACTATGGCTACACCTTC.

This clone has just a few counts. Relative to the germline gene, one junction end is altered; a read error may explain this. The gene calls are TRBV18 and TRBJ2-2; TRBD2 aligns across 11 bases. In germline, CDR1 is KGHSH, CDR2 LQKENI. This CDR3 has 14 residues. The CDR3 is CASSPELAGAPEYF. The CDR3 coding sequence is TGTGCCAGCTCACCAGAACTAGCGGGAGCTCCTGAGTACTTT.

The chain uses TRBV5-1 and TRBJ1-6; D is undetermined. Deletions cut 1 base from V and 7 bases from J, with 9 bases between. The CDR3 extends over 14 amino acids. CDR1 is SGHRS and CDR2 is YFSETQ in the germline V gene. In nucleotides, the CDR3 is TGCGCCAGCAGCTTGCGACATGAGAATTCACCCCTCCACTTT. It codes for CASSLRHENSPLHF.

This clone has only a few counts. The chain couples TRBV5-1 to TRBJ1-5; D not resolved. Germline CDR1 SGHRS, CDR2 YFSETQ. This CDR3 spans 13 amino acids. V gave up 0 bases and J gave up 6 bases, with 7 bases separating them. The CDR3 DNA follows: TGCGCCAGCAGCTTGGGTACGGGTCAGCCCCAGCATTTT. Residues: CASSLGTGQPQHF. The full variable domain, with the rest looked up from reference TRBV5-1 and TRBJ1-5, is KAGVTQTPRYLIKTRGQQVTLSCSPISGHRSVSWYQQTPGQGLQFLFEYFSETQRNKGNFPGRFSGRQFSNSRSEMNVSTLELGDSALYLCASSLGTGQPQHFGDGTRLSIL.

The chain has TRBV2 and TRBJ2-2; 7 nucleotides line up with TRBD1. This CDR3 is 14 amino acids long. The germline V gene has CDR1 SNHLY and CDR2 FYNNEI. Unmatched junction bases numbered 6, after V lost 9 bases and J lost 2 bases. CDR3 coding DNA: TGTGCCAGTACGACAGGGCAAAACACCGGGGAGCTGTTTTTT. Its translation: CASTTGQNTGELFF.

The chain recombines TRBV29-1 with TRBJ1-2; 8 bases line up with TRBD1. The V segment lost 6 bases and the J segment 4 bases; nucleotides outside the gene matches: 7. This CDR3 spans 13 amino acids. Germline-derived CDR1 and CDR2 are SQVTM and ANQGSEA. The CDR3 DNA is TGCAGCGTCAGGCAACAGGGGGGCTATGGCTACACCTTC. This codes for CSVRQQGGYGYTF.

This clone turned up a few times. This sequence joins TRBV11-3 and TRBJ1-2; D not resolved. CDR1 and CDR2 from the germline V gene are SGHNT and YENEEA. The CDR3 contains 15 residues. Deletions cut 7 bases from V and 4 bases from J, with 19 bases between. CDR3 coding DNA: TGTGCCAGCACCGAGACCCCGGGAGCCCGCTATGGCTACACCTTC. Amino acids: CASTETPGARYGYTF.

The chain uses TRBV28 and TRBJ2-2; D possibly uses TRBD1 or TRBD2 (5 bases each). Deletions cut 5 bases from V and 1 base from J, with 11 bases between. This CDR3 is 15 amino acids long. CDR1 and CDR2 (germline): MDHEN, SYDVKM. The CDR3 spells CASSTGARNTGELFF. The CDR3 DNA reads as TGTGCCAGCAGTACCGGGGCGCGGAACACCGGGGAGCTGTTTTTT.

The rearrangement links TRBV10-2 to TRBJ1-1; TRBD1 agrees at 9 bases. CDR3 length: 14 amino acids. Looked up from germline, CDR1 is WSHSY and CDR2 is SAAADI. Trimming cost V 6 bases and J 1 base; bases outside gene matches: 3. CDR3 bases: TGCGCCAGCAGGGCGGGACAGGGGAACACTGAAGCTTTCTTT. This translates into CASRAGQGNTEAFF.

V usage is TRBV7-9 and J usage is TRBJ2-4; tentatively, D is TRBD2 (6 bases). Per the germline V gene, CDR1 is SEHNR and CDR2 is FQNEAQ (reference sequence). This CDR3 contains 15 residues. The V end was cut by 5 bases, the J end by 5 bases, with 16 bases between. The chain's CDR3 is CASSRGGTAQNIQYF. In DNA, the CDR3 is TGTGCCAGCAGCCGAGGCGGGACCGCCCAAAACATTCAGTACTTC.

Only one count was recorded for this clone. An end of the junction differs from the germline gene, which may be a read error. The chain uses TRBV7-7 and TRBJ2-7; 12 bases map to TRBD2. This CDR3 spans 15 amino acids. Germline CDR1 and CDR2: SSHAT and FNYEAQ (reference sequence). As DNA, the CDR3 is TGTGCTAGCAGCACTCTAGCGGGAGGGCCCCACGAGCAGTACTTC. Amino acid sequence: CASSTLAGGPHEQYF. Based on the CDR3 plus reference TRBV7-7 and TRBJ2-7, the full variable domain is GAGVSQSPRYKVTKRGQDVTLRCDPISSHATLYWYQQALGQGPEFLTYFNYEAQPDKSGLPSDRFSAERPEGSISTLTIQRTEQRDSAMYRCASSTLAGGPHEQYFGPGTRLTVT.